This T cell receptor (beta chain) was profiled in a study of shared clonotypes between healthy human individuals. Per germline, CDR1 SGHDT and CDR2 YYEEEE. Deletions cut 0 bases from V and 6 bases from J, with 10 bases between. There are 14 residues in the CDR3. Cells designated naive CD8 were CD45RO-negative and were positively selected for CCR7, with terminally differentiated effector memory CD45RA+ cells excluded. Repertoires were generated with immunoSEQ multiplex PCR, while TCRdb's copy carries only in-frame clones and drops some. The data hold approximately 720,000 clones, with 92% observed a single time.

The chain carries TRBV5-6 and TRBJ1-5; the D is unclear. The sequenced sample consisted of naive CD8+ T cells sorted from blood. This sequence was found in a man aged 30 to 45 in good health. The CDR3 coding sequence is TGTGCCAGCAGCTTGGGGCATATAGGTCAGCCCCAGCATTTT. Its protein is CASSLGHIGQPQHF.